Sequencing of this T cell receptor (beta chain) was carried out in a study of blood T cell repertoires in COVID-19. The germline V gene has CDR1 KGHSH and CDR2 LQKENI. CDR3 length: 15 residues. V shed 3 bases and J shed 0 bases, with 12 bases lying between them. This table comes from immunoSEQ multiplex PCR, and its TCRdb copy is limited to in-frame clones, with some not included. This sample has about 220,000 clones, with around 86% found just once. Sequencing used peripheral blood. The V call is TRBV18, the J call TRBJ2-7; D is perhaps TRBD2 (6 bases). The TCR was taken from a woman older than 75 with COVID-19, enrolled during active disease. The CDR3 DNA reads TGTGCCAGCTCACCTCGCGGGACTGGCTCCTACGAGCAGTACTTC. This translates into CASSPRGTGSYEQYF.